This T cell receptor (beta chain) emerged from a study of shared clonotypes between healthy human individuals. Study-level findings and limits: Exclusively blood specimens were collected; tissue repertoires likely differ.

Sequencing used immunoSEQ multiplex PCR; TCRdb keeps in-frame clones, though not all of them. The sample carries about 560,000 clones, just over 75% recorded once. With regard to this clone: Its target is not known. This specimen includes other DNA sequences encoding the same CDR3.

The specimen sequenced was PBMCs. The clonotype originates from a woman aged 35 to 49 in good health. Some clones in this sample may be carry-over from other donors' samples.

The CDR3 sequence is CAWSVLSTDTQYF. CDR3 nucleotides: TGTGCCTGGAGTGTCCTTAGCACAGATACGCAGTATTTT. This chain uses TRBV30 with TRBJ2-3; no clear D gene. CDR1 and CDR2 from the germline V gene are GTSNPN and SVGIG (reference sequence). This CDR3 has 13 residues. V was clipped by 0 bases and J by 0 bases, with 4 bases between them.